A selection of T cell receptor beta chains follows, all from one sample in a study of OX40 agonist ivuxolimab in advanced cancers. This table comes from immunoSEQ multiplex PCR, and its TCRdb copy is limited to in-frame clones, with some not included. The sample carries under 80,000 clones, roughly 86% recorded once. Here the sequenced sample was CD4+ or CD8+ T cells sorted from blood, taken in a trial of the OX40 agonist ivuxolimab. The source of these receptors is an adult with an advanced solid tumor such as melanoma, head and neck, liver or kidney cancer. CDR3s include the opening cysteine and the closing phenylalanine or tryptophan. A D gene is named only where the DNA matches it firmly. Clone size is given for some rows only: seen once, a few or many times, or a class if the clone is expanded.

j_call v_call d_call clone_size cdr3_nt cdr3_aa
TRBJ2-7 TRBV6-5 NA NA TGTGCCAGCAGTTACCCGGGCGGCTACGAGCAGTACTTC CASSYPGGYEQYF
TRBJ2-6 TRBV14 TRBD1 NA TGTGCCAGCAGCCGAGACAGGGGGCTTGGGGCCAACGTCCTGACTTTC CASSRDRGLGANVLTF
TRBJ2-3 TRBV30 TRBD2 NA TGTGCCTGGAGACCGGGGACTAGTGCACTCAAAGATACGCAGTATTTT CAWRPGTSALKDTQYF
TRBJ2-7 TRBV11-2 NA NA TGTGCCAGCAGCTTATCAGGGACGGGGGAGCAGTACTTC CASSLSGTGEQYF
TRBJ2-7 TRBV5-6 NA NA TGTGCCGGCAGCAGAGGGGTCTACGAGCAGTACTTC CAGSRGVYEQYF
TRBJ2-7 TRBV5-1 NA NA TGCGCCAGCAGCTTGGGAGGACAGACCTACGAGCAGTACTTC CASSLGGQTYEQYF
TRBJ1-5 TRBV9 TRBD1 once TGTGCCAGCAGCCGCGGGACAGGGGGCAATAATCAGCCCCAGCATTTT CASSRGTGGNNQPQHF
TRBJ2-1 TRBV6-5 TRBD2 once TGTGCCAGCAGTTACTCGACCGGGACTATCAGGAATGAGCAGTTCTTC CASSYSTGTIRNEQFF
TRBJ2-7 TRBV30 NA NA TGTGCCTGGAGCTCTCTAGGGGAGGCCACGCTCAGATTC CAWSSLGEATLRF
TRBJ1-2 TRBV7-2 NA few TGTGCCAGCAGCCCAGACAGAAGTTATGGCTACACCTTC CASSPDRSYGYTF